The 14 T cell receptor beta chains below all came from one sample that was sequenced in a study of OX40 agonist ivuxolimab in advanced cancers. The repertoire was sequenced with immunoSEQ multiplex PCR; TCRdb's copy has only in-frame clones and lacks some. This repertoire shows 77,000 or so clones, roughly 78% found once; its top ten account for 5% to 6.5%. The material sequenced was CD4+ or CD8+ T cells sorted from blood, taken in a trial of the OX40 agonist ivuxolimab. Receptors originate from an adult with an advanced solid tumor such as melanoma, head and neck, liver or kidney cancer.

This chain joins TRBV10-1 and TRBJ1-3, with 8 bases lining up with TRBD1. The V segment lost 6 bases and the J segment 2 bases; nucleotides outside the gene matches: 6. CDR3 length: 15 amino acids. The germline CDR1 and CDR2 sequences are WNHNN and SYGVQD (reference sequence). This chain's CDR3 is CASSRDRGPGNTIYF. The CDR3 DNA sequence: TGCGCCAGCAGCCGCGACAGGGGACCTGGAAACACCATATATTTT.

This clone rates as large. One end of the junction varies from germline; a read error may be responsible. The rearrangement uses TRBV2 and TRBJ1-2, with 7 bases that match TRBD1. The CDR3 length is 13 residues. Germline CDR1 is SNHLY and CDR2 is FYNNEI. DNA of the CDR3: TGTGCCAGCAGTGAAATAGGTGGGGATCGGGACAGCTTC. Amino acid sequence: CASSEIGGDRDSF.

This clone turned up a few times. The V call is TRBV10-3, the J call TRBJ1-2; D call uncertain. This CDR3 comprises 12 residues. Between the trimmed V and J ends, which lost 2 bases and 8 bases, there was a span of 9 bases. The germline CDR1 and CDR2 sequences are ENHRY and SYGVKD. The DNA of the CDR3 is TGTGCCATCAGTGAGGAGGGTTTCGGCTACACCTTC. This gives the protein CAISEEGFGYTF.

V gene TRBV6-5 combines with J gene TRBJ2-7, with D possibly being TRBD1 (5 bases). Trimming took 7 bases from V and 6 from J, leaving 13 bases between them. This CDR3 contains 12 residues. Germline lookup yields CDR1 MNHEY and CDR2 SVGAGI. In nucleotides, the CDR3 is TGTGCCAGCACTGGCCAGGGAAGCGAGCAGTACTTC. Its translation: CASTGQGSEQYF.

This clone showed up just a few times. This chain uses TRBV18 with TRBJ1-1, with TRBD1 as a possible D gene (6 bases). Deletions cut 5 bases from V and 1 base from J, with 17 bases between. The germline V gene encodes CDR1 KGHSH and CDR2 LQKENI. The CDR3 loop spans 16 amino acids. This CDR3 reads CASSGQLNSQNTEAFF. CDR3 nucleotides: TGTGCCAGCTCAGGACAGCTAAACTCCCAGAACACTGAAGCTTTCTTT.

The CDR3 coding sequence is TGTGCCAGCACCGAAGGGGCACTGAACACTGAAGCTTTCTTT. As protein: CASTEGALNTEAFF. The genes are TRBV6-1 and TRBJ1-1, with D possibly matching TRBD1 (5 bases). The CDR3 runs to 14 residues. Germline CDR1 is MNHNS and CDR2 is SASEGT. The V end was cut by 7 bases, the J end by 0 bases, with 12 bases between.

The rearrangement joins TRBV28 to TRBJ1-1; weak D call: TRBD1 (6 bases). The CDR3 is 16 residues long. V was pared by 6 bases and J by 1 base, with 18 bases between. CDR1 and CDR2 (germline): MDHEN, SYDVKM. The CDR3 DNA is TGTGCCAGCAGGGACAGACTCAATATCCGGAACACTGAAGCTTTCTTT. Residues: CASRDRLNIRNTEAFF.

The count of this clone is one. The J gene is TRBJ1-5, the V gene TRBV5-6, with D hard to call. CDR1 is SGHDT, CDR2 YYEEEE, per germline. This CDR3 has 15 amino acids. Trimming removed 3 bases from V and 0 bases from J, with 10 bases in between. CDR3 nucleotides: TGTGCCAGCAGCTACTTCGGTTATAGCAATCAGCCCCAGCATTTT. It encodes CASSYFGYSNQPQHF.

V usage is TRBV5-1 and J usage is TRBJ2-7, with D tentatively TRBD1 (5 bases). V gave up 1 base and J gave up 2 bases, with 13 bases separating them. Germline-derived CDR1 and CDR2 are SGHRS and YFSETQ. CDR3 length: 15 amino acids. The CDR3 region has the DNA TGCGCCAGCAGCTTGCTCCCCCAGGGAACCTACGAGCAGTACTTC. As protein: CASSLLPQGTYEQYF.

The chain links TRBV7-8 to TRBJ1-4; D not resolved. The germline CDR1 and CDR2 sequences are SGHVS and FQNEAQ. The V and J ends lost 3 bases and 12 bases respectively, with 14 bases between them. This CDR3 comprises 13 residues. CDR3 sequence reads: CASSFGIQDQLFF. CDR3 nucleotides: TGTGCCAGCAGCTTCGGAATACAAGACCAACTGTTTTTT.

The V call is TRBV5-1, the J call TRBJ1-1; D is possibly TRBD1 (5 bases). Deletions cut 2 bases from V and 5 bases from J, with 22 bases between. Per the germline V gene, CDR1 is SGHRS and CDR2 is YFSETQ. The CDR3 has 17 residues. The chain's CDR3 is CASSFSDPGRYSTEAFF. CDR3 in DNA: TGCGCCAGCAGCTTTTCGGATCCGGGACGCTATTCGACTGAAGCTTTCTTT.

Here the CDR3 reads CASSPGQASYEQYF. The CDR3 coding sequence is TGTGCCAGCAGCCCCGGACAGGCCTCCTACGAGCAGTACTTC. The J gene is TRBJ2-7, the V gene TRBV13; 7 nucleotides agree with TRBD1. Germline CDR1 reads PRHDT; CDR2 reads FYEKMQ (reference sequence). The CDR3 runs 14 residues. With V trimmed by 5 bases and J by 0 bases, 4 bases remained unmatched.

The chain has TRBV21-1 and TRBJ2-1; TRBD2, the D gene given by the table, was not confirmed from the DNA. TRBV21-1 is classified as a pseudogene. This CDR3 has 12 residues. The CDR3 loop reads CASSTGDYEQFF. The CDR3 DNA is TGTGCCAGCAGCACCGGGGACTATGAGCAGTTCTTC.

The V call is TRBV5-6, the J call TRBJ1-3; TRBD1 might be the D (5 bases). The CDR3 spans 13 residues. CDR1 and CDR2 (germline): SGHDT, YYEEEE. Between the trimmed V and J ends, which lost 1 base and 8 bases, there was a span of 10 bases. CDR3 DNA sequence: TGTGCCAGCAGCTTGAGGGGTATGGACACCATATATTTT. It encodes CASSLRGMDTIYF.